This note documents a single T cell receptor (beta chain) sequence. Its antigen remains unidentified. The data stem from a study of blood T cells in healthy people across ages. Whole-study findings and limits: There were more naive CD4+ cells and higher diversity in long-lived donors than in aged donors. The unknown donor CMV status may have confounded expanded clonotype changes.

The length of the CDR3 is 11 residues. The germline gives CDR1 SQVTM, CDR2 ANQGSEA. V gave up 4 bases and J gave up 11 bases; unmatched junction bases: 7. Each individual donor underwent a draw of ten milliliters of peripheral blood. The authors isolated at least 6.5 million PBMCs per sample. The use of a sample-barcoded 5' primer and a J-beta primer mix characterized a second PCR of roughly 6 to 12 cycles. TCRdb re-derived calls from the 5' RACE reads in MiXCR, one entry per CDR3 protein. This sample yields about 2 million distinct CDR3 sequences, of which about 50% are seen a single time; over 2% belongs to the top ten.

Material for sequencing was blood. The chain couples TRBV29-1 to TRBJ2-7; 8 nucleotides match TRBD2. The sequence came from a middle-aged woman in good health. The CDR3 nucleotides are TGCAGCGTTGGGACTAGCAGTAGGGAGTACTTC. As protein: CSVGTSSREYF.